The 27 T cell receptor beta chains below come from one sample, sequenced in a study of Graves' ophthalmopathy and Graves' hyperthyroidism. CDR3 regions of TCR beta were amplified from RNA transcripts. Second-round multiplex PCR came after first-round RT-PCR with HTBI primers. TCRdb used MiXCR to reprocess the multiplex PCR reads, holding one entry per CDR3 protein. The sample yields 680,000 or so distinct CDR3 sequences, about 20% seen once. The specimen sequenced was peripheral blood. The origin of the receptors is a woman between 18 and 30 years old with stable Graves' hyperthyroidism. Some clones in this sample may be carry-over from other donors' samples.

The chain carries TRBV6-1 and TRBJ1-5, with D uncertain. The length of the CDR3 is 12 residues. CDR1 is MNHNS, CDR2 SASEGT, per germline. V dropped 10 bases and J dropped 3 bases, with 10 bases sitting between them. CDR3 in amino acids: CATRLANQPQHF. CDR3 DNA: TGTGCCACCCGCCTTGCCAATCAGCCCCAGCATTTT.

V usage is TRBV6-1 and J usage is TRBJ1-5; D is possibly TRBD1 (6 bases). Trimming removed 2 bases from V and 0 bases from J, with 14 bases in between. The germline gives CDR1 MNHNS, CDR2 SASEGT. The CDR3 runs to 17 residues. In DNA, the CDR3 is TGTGCCAGCAGTGAATTATGGGACAAATATAGCAATCAGCCCCAGCATTTT. It yields the protein CASSELWDKYSNQPQHF.

This clonotype was picked up a small number of times. The rearrangement joins TRBV7-8 to TRBJ1-5; D remains ambiguous. The V gene's germline CDR1 is SGHVS and CDR2 FQNEAQ. V shed 5 bases and J shed 3 bases, with 14 bases lying between them. The CDR3 totals 15 residues. The CDR3 here is CASSLTPVPNQPQHF. CDR3 in DNA: TGTGCCAGCAGCCTAACTCCAGTCCCCAATCAGCCCCAGCATTTT.

Concerning this clonotype: At one end, the junction sequence differs from germline, possibly due to a read error. This chain links TRBV11-2 with TRBJ2-2, with D tentatively TRBD1 (6 bases). Germline-derived CDR1 and CDR2 are SGHAT and FQNNGV. CDR3 size: 12 residues. In nucleotides, the CDR3 is TGTGCCAGCAGCAACTACAAGGGGGTGCTGTTTTTT. Translating it yields CASSNYKGVLFF.

About this clonotype: Without the conserved terminal phenylalanine or tryptophan, this CDR3 likely stems from a read error. Because the CDR3's place on the DNA is in doubt, the DNA is left out and the CDR3 is given as listed by TCRdb. This chain uses TRBV12-3 or TRBV12-4 with TRBJ2-5. From its first to its last residue, the CDR3 has 12 amino acids. The CDR3 sequence is CASSQDRETQDY.

This clonotype was seen ten or more times. CDR3 region: CSARRETGELFF. In nucleotides, the CDR3 is TGCAGTGCTAGAAGAGAAACCGGGGAGCTGTTTTTT. V usage is TRBV20-1 and J usage is TRBJ2-2; D gene unclear. Germline-derived CDR1 and CDR2 are DFQATT and SNEGSKA (reference sequence). There are 12 residues in the CDR3. Trimming took 2 bases from V and 5 from J, leaving 6 bases between them.

V gene TRBV11-1 combines with J gene TRBJ2-4; D remains ambiguous. The CDR3 spans 13 residues. Trimming left V 5 bases short and J 5 bases short, with 10 bases between. CDR1 and CDR2 from the germline V gene are SGHAT and FQDESV (reference sequence). The CDR3 coding sequence is TGTGCCAGCAGCCGGGCCTGGGAAAACATTCAGTACTTC. Translated, it gives CASSRAWENIQYF.

The chain couples TRBV12-3 or TRBV12-4 to TRBJ2-7; D is undetermined. V was trimmed by 7 bases and J by 4 bases, leaving 17 bases between them. The CDR3 spans 14 residues. CDR3: CASKGDSRPYEQYF. CDR3 coding DNA: TGTGCCAGCAAGGGCGACTCCCGTCCGTACGAGCAGTACTTC.

Many counts were recorded for this clonotype. V usage is TRBV11-3 and J usage is TRBJ2-2; D uncertain. Germline loops: CDR1 SGHNT, CDR2 YENEEA. The CDR3 loop spans 12 amino acids. Deletions cut 5 bases from V and 8 bases from J, with 9 bases between. CDR3 nucleotide sequence: TGTGCCAGCAGCCCTAACGGTGGGGAGCTGTTTTTT. Protein sequence: CASSPNGGELFF.

There are many counts of this clonotype. The DNA for the CDR3 is TGTGCCACCAAACCGGGACAGGGGGCTAGTGCCAATCAGCCCCAGCATTTT. Protein sequence: CATKPGQGASANQPQHF. The chain uses TRBV24-1 and TRBJ1-5, with TRBD1 matching over 12 bases. This CDR3 is built from 17 residues. V was pared by 8 bases and J by 3 bases, with 10 bases of the junction left unmatched. Germline V lookup: CDR1 KGHDR, CDR2 SFDVKD.

This clonotype was observed at least ten times. This sequence joins TRBV28 and TRBJ1-2, with 9 bases matching TRBD1. The J segment lost 8 bases and the V segment lost 9 bases, leaving 10 bases of the junction unmatched. The CDR3 contains 13 residues. Germline loops: CDR1 MDHEN, CDR2 SYDVKM. CDR3 sequence (DNA): TGTGCCAGTAGACAGGGGGGAGCGTGGGGCTACACCTTC. This encodes CASRQGGAWGYTF.

This clonotype was recorded a few times. The gene calls are TRBV27 and TRBJ2-4; D is uncertain. CDR1 MNHEY and CDR2 SMNVEV come from the germline V gene (reference sequence). This CDR3 has 13 residues. Between the trimmed V and J ends, which lost 3 bases and 0 bases, there was a span of 3 bases. CDR3 protein: CASSLVAKNIQYF. The CDR3 DNA reads as TGTGCCAGCAGTTTGGTAGCCAAAAACATTCAGTACTTC.

This clonotype occurred many times. The chain employs TRBV20-1 and TRBJ2-7; TRBD1 might be the D (5 bases). Germline assignment: CDR1 DFQATT and CDR2 SNEGSKA (reference sequence). V was clipped by 6 bases and J by 3 bases, with 21 bases between them. The CDR3 has 15 residues. CDR3 nucleotides: TGCAGTGCCCCCAGGGCCGGTAGCCGTTTCTACGAGCAGTACTTC. Protein: CSAPRAGSRFYEQYF.

This clonotype showed up many times. The rearrangement links TRBV4-1 to TRBJ2-7; D possibly matches TRBD1 or TRBD2 (5 bases each). The CDR3 length is 13 residues. Trimming took 3 bases from V and 3 from J, leaving 9 bases between them. Germline CDR1 MGHRA, CDR2 YSYEKL. In DNA form, the CDR3 reads TGCGCCAGCAGCCAGGGACGGTACTACGAGCAGTACTTC. This gives the protein CASSQGRYYEQYF.

This clonotype was seen repeatedly, ten times or more. The chain has TRBV28 and TRBJ2-5; TRBD2 aligns across 7 bases. The trim removed 5 bases at V and 2 bases at J, leaving 5 bases unmatched. This CDR3 contains 14 residues. Germline lookup yields CDR1 MDHEN and CDR2 SYDVKM. CDR3 region: CASSQTSAQETQYF. As DNA, the CDR3 is TGTGCCAGCAGTCAAACTAGCGCTCAAGAGACCCAGTACTTC.

This clonotype was observed many times. In DNA, the CDR3 is TGTGCCTGGGGGACCAGGGGGCCAGAGACCCAGTACTTC. Protein: CAWGTRGPETQYF. The V and J genes are TRBV30 and TRBJ2-5; 8 bases match TRBD1. Germline V lookup: CDR1 GTSNPN, CDR2 SVGIG (reference sequence). This CDR3 has 13 residues. Trimming removed 5 bases from V and 4 bases from J; junction bases left unmatched: 6.

Only a few counts were recorded for this clonotype. The chain uses TRBV6-1 and TRBJ2-7; TRBD1 is a possible D gene (6 bases). The CDR3 is 13 amino acids. Trimming removed 8 bases from V and 6 bases from J, with 17 bases in between. Looked up from germline, CDR1 is MNHNS and CDR2 is SASEGT. The CDR3 loop reads CASRDTVGREQYF. The DNA for the CDR3 is TGTGCCAGCCGGGACACCGTCGGGCGCGAGCAGTACTTC.

This clonotype came up many times. DNA of the CDR3: TGTGCCAGCGGTTCCCAGGGGGGGGAGCAGTACTTC. It translates to CASGSQGGEQYF. V is TRBV7-3 and J is TRBJ2-7; D possibly matches TRBD1 or TRBD2 (7 bases each). The V end was cut by 8 bases, the J end by 7 bases, with 15 bases between. CDR1 and CDR2 from the germline V gene are SGHTA and FQGTGA. This CDR3 has 12 amino acids.

This clonotype was counted many times. The chain is built from TRBV6-5 and TRBJ2-2; the D is unclear. The CDR3 length is 14 residues. The germline CDR1 and CDR2 sequences are MNHEY and SVGAGI. V was shortened by 2 bases and J by 1 base, with 5 bases between the two germline ends. CDR3 coding DNA: TGTGCCAGCAGTTACGTGCGGAACACCGGGGAGCTGTTTTTT. This translates into CASSYVRNTGELFF.

The chain combines TRBV12-5 with TRBJ2-7; TRBD1 aligns across 7 bases. The CDR3 is made up of 12 amino acids. Germline V gene lookup returns CDR1 LGHNT and CDR2 FRNRAP. J gave up 10 bases and V 5 bases, and 8 bases lay outside the gene matches. The CDR3 is CASGGDSWDQYF. CDR3 nucleotides: TGTGCTAGTGGTGGGGACAGTTGGGACCAGTACTTC.

This clonotype appeared many times. The chain uses TRBV30 and TRBJ1-2, with TRBD1 identical over 9 bases. V was pared by 2 bases and J by 14 bases, with 6 bases of the junction left unmatched. The CDR3 runs 11 residues. Germline V lookup: CDR1 GTSNPN, CDR2 SVGIG (reference sequence). CDR3 in DNA: TGTGCCTGGAGTTTACAGGGGGCGCGGACCTTC. Translation gives CAWSLQGARTF.

The V gene is TRBV6-1, the J gene TRBJ2-5; D gene uncertain. From germline, CDR1 is MNHNS and CDR2 SASEGT. Between the trimmed V and J ends, which lost 10 bases and 0 bases, there was a span of 12 bases. The CDR3 length is 13 residues. The CDR3 region is CATNAENQETQYF. CDR3 in DNA: TGTGCCACCAACGCGGAGAACCAAGAGACCCAGTACTTC.

This clonotype appeared many times. The rearrangement links TRBV2 to TRBJ1-5; D is unclear. This CDR3 contains 15 residues. Trimming removed 0 bases at V and 1 base at J, with 7 bases between. Germline values: CDR1 SNHLY, CDR2 FYNNEI. CDR3 residues: CASSEALRSNQPQHF. CDR3 DNA sequence: TGTGCCAGCAGTGAAGCGCTAAGGAGCAATCAGCCCCAGCATTTT.

The gene calls are TRBV7-2 and TRBJ2-7; D is perhaps TRBD1 or TRBD2 (5 bases each). From germline, CDR1 is SGHTA and CDR2 FQGNSA. This CDR3 has 14 amino acids. V lost 5 bases to trimming and J lost 2 bases, with 13 bases between them. CDR3 bases: TGTGCCAGCAGCGAGGACGGGGCAACCTACGAGCAGTACTTC. This codes for CASSEDGATYEQYF. The variable domain in full, completed from reference TRBV7-2 and TRBJ2-7, reads GAGVSQSPSNKVTEKGKDVELRCDPISGHTALYWYRQSLGQGLEFLIYFQGNSAPDKSGLPSDRFSAERTGGSVSTLTIQRTQQEDSAVYLCASSEDGATYEQYFGPGTRLTVT.

The chain carries TRBV28 and TRBJ2-2; D might be TRBD2 (5 bases). The CDR3 sequence is 17 residues long. Trimming removed 2 bases from V and 4 bases from J, with 17 bases in between. The germline V gene encodes CDR1 MDHEN and CDR2 SYDVKM. Written as DNA, the CDR3 is TGTGCCAGCAGTTTAGAGCGGTTTCCAAAGAGCACCGGGGAGCTGTTTTTT. It yields the protein CASSLERFPKSTGELFF.

This clonotype has only a few counts. This sequence joins TRBV4-1 and TRBJ2-7; 8 bases line up with TRBD2. With V trimmed by 3 bases and J by 5 bases, 3 bases remained unmatched. The germline gives CDR1 MGHRA, CDR2 YSYEKL. The CDR3 loop spans 13 amino acids. For the CDR3, the DNA is TGCGCCAGCAGCCACCCCGGGGGGGACGAGCAGTACTTC. Translated: CASSHPGGDEQYF.

The sample holds many counts of this clonotype. The chain combines TRBV5-1 with TRBJ2-2; 8 positions agree with TRBD1. CDR3 length: 15 residues. The germline V gene has CDR1 SGHRS and CDR2 YFSETQ. V lost 2 bases, J lost 3 bases, and 3 bases stayed unmatched. CDR3 protein: CASSLDRGDTGELFF. The CDR3, as DNA: TGCGCCAGCAGCTTAGACAGGGGAGACACCGGGGAGCTGTTTTTT.